The 25 T cell receptor beta chains below all came from one sample that was sequenced in a study of vaccination effects on CD4 cells after COVID-19. Their cognate antigens are unknown. Culturing for about 9 days preceded CD4+ T cell isolation. Documented for the person is a PCR-confirmed SARS-CoV-2 infection occurring between March and December 2020. Each participant was given two doses of one vaccine (BNT162b2 or mRNA-1273). Assay used: immunoSEQ multiplex PCR; TCRdb lists only in-frame clones, some missing. The table includes 50,000 or so clones, 65% to 80% detected once. Sequencing used CD4+ T cells from PBMCs cultured without peptide, obtained after COVID-19 vaccination. These TCRs come from a human donor who had a prior SARS-CoV-2 infection.

This clone was counted between two and nine times. The chain recombines TRBV19 with TRBJ2-5; 14 bases map to TRBD2. The V and J ends lost 5 bases and 2 bases, in that order; junction bases with no gene match: 7. CDR1 is LNHDA, CDR2 SQIVND, per germline (reference sequence). CDR3 length equals 17 residues. The CDR3 nucleotides read TGTGCCAGTAGTCAGGGACTAGCGGGAGTTGGGCAAGAGACCCAGTACTTC. Translated, it gives CASSQGLAGVGQETQYF. The variable domain in full, completed from reference TRBV19 and TRBJ2-5, reads DGGITQSPKYLFRKEGQNVTLSCEQNLNHDAMYWYRQDPGQGLRLIYYSQIVNDFQKGDIAEGYSVSREKKESFPLTVTSAQKNPTAFYLCASSQGLAGVGQETQYFGPGTRLLVL.

The CDR3 coding sequence is TGTGCCAGCAGTTACACTGAAGCTTTCTTT. Translation gives CASSYTEAFF. This sequence joins TRBV2 and TRBJ1-1; D not certain. This CDR3 has 10 residues. Germline lookup yields CDR1 SNHLY and CDR2 FYNNEI. V lost 5 bases and J lost 3, with 1 base in between.

The chain uses TRBV5-1 and TRBJ2-7, with 10 positions matching TRBD2. Trimming removed 7 bases from V and 3 bases from J; junction bases left unmatched: 10. Germline loops: CDR1 SGHRS, CDR2 YFSETQ. The CDR3 contains 15 residues. The CDR3 loop is CASSTGTSESYEQYF. Here the CDR3 DNA reads TGCGCCAGCTCGACTGGGACTAGCGAAAGCTACGAGCAGTACTTC.

The V gene is TRBV5-6, the J gene TRBJ2-1, with D perhaps matching TRBD1 or TRBD2 (5 bases each). The CDR3 covers 15 residues. Germline lookup yields CDR1 SGHDT and CDR2 YYEEEE. Between the trimmed V and J ends, which lost 4 bases and 2 bases, there was a span of 13 bases. CDR3 sequence reads: CASSQSLGAYNEQFF. The CDR3 nucleotides are TGTGCCAGCAGCCAAAGTTTGGGGGCCTACAATGAGCAGTTCTTC. Drawing the rest from reference TRBV5-6 and TRBJ2-1, the complete variable domain is DAGVTQSPTHLIKTRGQQVTLRCSPKSGHDTVSWYQQALGQGPQFIFQYYEEEERQRGNFPDRFSGHQFPNYSSELNVNALLLGDSALYLCASSQSLGAYNEQFFGPGTRLTVL.

V gene TRBV19 combines with J gene TRBJ1-1; 7 positions match TRBD1. Losses at the gene ends were 4 bases for V and 1 base for J; bases not matched to a gene: 3. The CDR3 covers 14 residues. The germline V gene has CDR1 LNHDA and CDR2 SQIVND (reference sequence). This CDR3 is CASSRWDRNTEAFF. CDR3 nucleotide sequence: TGTGCCAGTAGTAGATGGGACAGGAACACTGAAGCTTTCTTT.

This clone was picked up a small number of times. The chain carries TRBV5-4 and TRBJ1-6; the D gene is possibly TRBD1 (6 bases). Trimming removed 2 bases from V and 8 bases from J, with 14 bases in between. This CDR3 is built from 15 residues. Germline V gene data show CDR1 as SGHNT and CDR2 as YYREEE (reference sequence). The chain's CDR3 is CASSLGGTGYSPLHF. The CDR3 bases are TGTGCCAGCAGCTTAGGAGGCACAGGGTATTCACCCCTCCACTTT.

This chain connects TRBV5-1 to TRBJ2-7; 9 bases are shared with TRBD1. V shed 2 bases, J shed 1 base, and the junction held 4 bases outside the gene matches. Germline V gene data show CDR1 as SGHRS and CDR2 as YFSETQ. CDR3 length equals 15 residues. The CDR3 loop reads CASSFTGGASYEQYF. In nucleotides, the CDR3 is TGCGCCAGCAGCTTTACAGGGGGCGCTTCCTACGAGCAGTACTTC.

CDR3 amino acids: CASSLVGTSGRAGQYF. CDR3 nucleotide sequence: TGTGCCAGCAGCTTAGTTGGTACTAGCGGGAGGGCCGGGCAGTACTTC. The V gene is TRBV7-2, the J gene TRBJ2-5; TRBD2 aligns across 13 bases. The CDR3 loop spans 16 amino acids. Germline trimming cut 1 base from V and 11 bases from J; bases unmatched to any gene: 10. Germline CDR1 is SGHTA and CDR2 is FQGNSA.

The chain has TRBV15 and TRBJ2-7; TRBD2 matches at 8 bases. CDR1 is LNHNV and CDR2 is YYDKDF in the germline V gene (reference sequence). The V and J ends lost 0 bases and 1 base, in that order; junction bases with no gene match: 2. The CDR3 is 15 amino acids. The CDR3 loop reads CATSRDPGGSYEQYF. CDR3 coding DNA: TGTGCCACCAGCAGAGATCCGGGGGGGTCCTACGAGCAGTACTTC. The full variable domain, its missing parts supplied by reference TRBV15 and TRBJ2-7, is DAMVIQNPRYQVTQFGKPVTLSCSQTLNHNVMYWYQQKSSQAPKLLFHYYDKDFNNEADTPDNFQSRRPNTSFCFLDIRSPGLGDTAMYLCATSRDPGGSYEQYFGPGTRLTVT.

A word on this clone: At one boundary the junction diverges from the germline segment, which might be a read error. V usage is TRBV5-1 and J usage is TRBJ2-1; 7 bases align to TRBD2. CDR3 length: 14 residues. From germline, CDR1 is SGHRS and CDR2 YFSETQ. CDR3 protein: CASSLAPPTSRGVF. CDR3 in DNA: TGCGCCAGCAGCTTGGCCCCCCCGACCTCCCGGGGGGTCTTC.

The chain joins TRBV28 to TRBJ2-7; TRBD1 matches at 10 bases. The CDR3 spans 14 residues. Germline values: CDR1 MDHEN, CDR2 SYDVKM. V trimming: 8 bases; J trimming: 3 bases; junction bases outside the gene matches: 7. For the CDR3, the DNA is TGTGCCAGCTGGGGGACAGGGGTATTCTACGAGCAGTACTTC. Amino acid sequence: CASWGTGVFYEQYF.

The chain is built from TRBV25-1 and TRBJ2-7, with 10 bases aligning to TRBD1. This CDR3 spans 13 amino acids. Trimming removed 6 bases from V and 7 bases from J; junction bases left unmatched: 6. Germline assignment: CDR1 MGHDK and CDR2 SYGVNS. As DNA, the CDR3 is TGTGCCAGCAGACGACAGGGGGCGGGGGAGCAGTACTTC. Translated, it gives CASRRQGAGEQYF.

This CDR3 reads CASRIQGNGNTEAFF. The CDR3 bases are TGTGCCAGCAGAATTCAGGGAAACGGGAACACTGAAGCTTTCTTT. The rearrangement joins TRBV6-5 to TRBJ1-1; D possibly corresponds to TRBD1 (5 bases). Trimming removed 6 bases from V and 1 base from J, with 15 bases in between. Per the germline V gene, CDR1 is MNHEY and CDR2 is SVGAGI. This CDR3 contains 15 residues.

The chain has TRBV2 and TRBJ2-2, with D possibly being TRBD2 (6 bases). Per the germline V gene, CDR1 is SNHLY and CDR2 is FYNNEI. The CDR3 length is 16 residues. V shed 6 bases and J shed 0 bases, with 14 bases lying between them. CDR3 protein: CASSLEGISNTGELFF. The DNA for the CDR3 is TGTGCCAGCAGCCTGGAGGGAATCTCGAACACCGGGGAGCTGTTTTTT.

The rearrangement links TRBV14 to TRBJ2-7, with 9 nucleotides matching TRBD1. The CDR3 sequence is 14 residues long. The ends lost 4 bases at V and 3 bases at J; junction bases unmatched: 4. Germline loops: CDR1 SGHDN, CDR2 FVKESK. The DNA for the CDR3 is TGTGCCAGCAGCCGGGGACAGGGCGGCTACGAGCAGTACTTC. Its protein product is CASSRGQGGYEQYF.

The rearrangement uses TRBV3-1 (or the pseudogene TRBV3-2) and TRBJ1-2; no reliable D call. The CDR3 has 11 residues. The V end was cut by 1 base, the J end by 4 bases, with 1 base between. Germline V gives CDR1 LGHDT, CDR2 YNNKEL (reference sequence). Here the CDR3 reads CASSQGYGYTF. The CDR3 DNA reads as TGTGCCAGCAGCCAAGGCTATGGCTACACCTTC.

This clone was seen more than once but under ten times. The gene calls are TRBV5-1 and TRBJ2-7, with 9 bases fitting TRBD1. CDR1 and CDR2 from the germline V gene are SGHRS and YFSETQ. V gave up 7 bases and J gave up 4 bases; unmatched junction bases: 6. The CDR3 covers 13 residues. The CDR3 spells CASSWTGEYEQYF. The DNA for the CDR3 is TGCGCCAGCTCCTGGACAGGGGAGTACGAGCAGTACTTC.

This clone was seen more than once but under ten times. V and J are TRBV11-2 and TRBJ2-7; 15 nucleotides match TRBD2. The CDR3 runs to 17 residues. CDR1 is SGHAT and CDR2 is FQNNGV in the germline V gene. V dropped 2 bases and J dropped 4; count of bases not matched to a gene: 6. CDR3 nucleotide sequence: TGTGCCAGCAGCTTAAACCCCGGGACTAGCGGGAGGTACGAGCAGTACTTC. It yields the protein CASSLNPGTSGRYEQYF. The full variable domain, its missing parts supplied by reference TRBV11-2 and TRBJ2-7, is EAGVAQSPRYKIIEKRQSVAFWCNPISGHATLYWYQQILGQGPKLLIQFQNNGVVDDSQLPKDRFSAERLKGVDSTLKIQPAKLEDSAVYLCASSLNPGTSGRYEQYFGPGTRLTVT.

J is TRBJ2-7 and V is TRBV5-1; D tentatively fits TRBD1 or TRBD2 (5 bases each). The germline CDR1 and CDR2 sequences are SGHRS and YFSETQ. There are 17 residues in the CDR3. Trimming stripped 0 bases from V and 5 bases from J, with 21 bases between. The CDR3 loop reads CASSLGPTVRGRDEQYF. In DNA form, the CDR3 reads TGCGCCAGCAGCTTGGGGCCGACTGTGAGGGGCCGAGACGAGCAGTACTTC. The full variable domain, rest sourced from reference TRBV5-1 and TRBJ2-7, is KAGVTQTPRYLIKTRGQQVTLSCSPISGHRSVSWYQQTPGQGLQFLFEYFSETQRNKGNFPGRFSGRQFSNSRSEMNVSTLELGDSALYLCASSLGPTVRGRDEQYFGPGTRLTVT.

This sequence joins TRBV7-2 and TRBJ2-5; 7 bases fit TRBD2. After removal of 1 base from V and 5 bases from J, the junction contained 10 bases not matched to a gene. The germline V gene has CDR1 SGHTA and CDR2 FQGNSA. The CDR3 extends over 16 amino acids. CDR3 protein: CASSLGVVFGGETQYF. The DNA for the CDR3 is TGTGCCAGCAGCTTAGGGGTTGTCTTCGGGGGGGAGACCCAGTACTTC.

The J gene is TRBJ1-4, the V gene TRBV5-4; a weak D match, TRBD1 (6 bases). The germline V gene has CDR1 SGHNT and CDR2 YYREEE (reference sequence). V lost 2 bases to trimming and J lost 3 bases, with 8 bases between them. The CDR3 contains 14 residues. The CDR3 reads CASSFQGPNEKLFF. DNA of the CDR3: TGTGCCAGCAGCTTTCAGGGGCCTAATGAAAAACTGTTTTTT.

The rearrangement joins TRBV3-1 (or the pseudogene TRBV3-2) to TRBJ2-7; perhaps TRBD2 as D (6 bases). CDR3 length: 16 amino acids. V dropped 4 bases and J dropped 4 bases, with 20 bases sitting between them. Germline V lookup: CDR1 LGHDT, CDR2 YNNKEL (reference sequence). CDR3 DNA sequence: TGTGCCAGCAGCCGGAGGCTACCGGGACTTACTTACGAGCAGTACTTC. Translating it yields CASSRRLPGLTYEQYF.

The rearrangement joins TRBV7-9 to TRBJ2-3; D is ambiguous. In germline, CDR1 is SEHNR, CDR2 FQNEAQ (reference sequence). CDR3 size: 15 residues. The germline V and J ends were trimmed by 0 bases and 6 bases, with 13 bases remaining between them. The CDR3 spells CASSLASRVSDTQYF. As DNA, the CDR3 is TGTGCCAGCAGCTTAGCCAGCCGGGTATCGGATACGCAGTATTTT.

The rearrangement links TRBV4-1 to TRBJ1-1; D gene uncertain. The CDR3 covers 14 residues. Trimming removed 1 base from V and 11 bases from J, with 17 bases in between. Germline-derived CDR1 and CDR2 are MGHRA and YSYEKL. The CDR3 DNA is TGCGCCAGCAGCCAAGGCCTTGAATTACTGGGGGCTTTCTTT. This translates into CASSQGLELLGAFF.

This clone was detected once. The J gene is TRBJ1-3, the V gene TRBV30; 7 nucleotides agree with TRBD1. The length of the CDR3 is 17 residues. The V segment lost 2 bases and the J segment 0 bases; nucleotides outside the gene matches: 10. CDR1 and CDR2 (germline): GTSNPN, SVGIG (reference sequence). DNA for the CDR3: TGTGCCTGGAGTCCGACCTGGACAGGCCTCTCTGGAAACACCATATATTTT. Translated: CAWSPTWTGLSGNTIYF. The whole variable domain, remainder taken from reference TRBV30 and TRBJ1-3, is SQTIHQWPATLVQPVGSPLSLECTVEGTSNPNLYWYRQAAGRGLQLLFYSVGIGQISSEVPQNLSASRPQDRQFILSSKKLLLSDSGFYLCAWSPTWTGLSGNTIYFGEGSWLTVV.